This T cell receptor (beta chain) was identified during a study of blood T cell repertoires in COVID-19. In germline, CDR1 is MNHEY, CDR2 SVGAGI. The length of the CDR3 is 14 residues. The J segment lost 1 base and the V segment lost 8 bases, leaving 5 bases of the junction unmatched. Libraries were prepared by immunoSEQ multiplex PCR; TCRdb keeps only in-frame clonotypes and omits some of them. Of about 160,000 clones listed, 79% are singletons. The sample comprised peripheral blood. The rearrangement links TRBV6-5 to TRBJ1-5, with TRBD1 matching over 7 bases. The clonotype was recovered from a woman aged 55-70 years with COVID-19, enrolled during active disease. CDR3 residues: CASGTTGSNQPQHF. The CDR3 region has the DNA TGTGCCAGCGGAACGACAGGGAGCAATCAGCCCCAGCATTTT.